A single T cell receptor beta chain is shown here with its context. What it recognizes is unknown. V gave up 0 bases and J gave up 1 base; unmatched junction bases: 0. The CDR3 is 15 amino acids. Per germline, CDR1 SGHVS and CDR2 FQNEAQ. TCRdb's copy holds only in-frame clones and misses some; the assay was immunoSEQ multiplex PCR. This sample has 65,000 to 75,000 clones, with around 88% found just once. These data belong to a study of OX40 agonist ivuxolimab in advanced cancers. Overall study context: The study reported partial responses in three patients: one hepatocellular carcinoma, two cutaneous melanoma.

Study results and limitations: Clonal expansion from baseline to week 6 occurred in both CD4+ and CD8+ T cells.

This chain links TRBV7-8 with TRBJ2-1; 7 bases align to TRBD2. The sample here was CD4+ or CD8+ T cells sorted from blood, taken in a trial of the OX40 agonist ivuxolimab. This TCR was sampled from an adult with an advanced solid tumor such as melanoma, head and neck, liver or kidney cancer. The CDR3 loop reads CASSLAGLSYNEQFF. The CDR3 nucleotides read TGTGCCAGCAGCTTAGCGGGACTATCCTACAATGAGCAGTTCTTC. The complete variable domain, with remaining parts taken from reference TRBV7-8 and TRBJ2-1, reads GAGVSQSPRYKVAKRGQDVALRCDPISGHVSLFWYQQALGQGPEFLTYFQNEAQLDKSGLPSDRFFAERPEGSVSTLKIQRTQQEDSAVYLCASSLAGLSYNEQFFGPGTRLTVL.